The rows below give T cell receptor beta chains drawn from one sample of a study of T cell changes during pregnancy in multiple sclerosis. Sequencing used immunoSEQ multiplex PCR; TCRdb keeps in-frame clones, though not all of them. The top ten clones hold 1.5% to 2% of a sample with roughly 40,000 clones, approximately 94% of them seen once. Sequenced here: peripheral blood, sampled in the third trimester of pregnancy. These receptors originate from a female donor with multiple sclerosis, enrolled in a pregnancy study. The CDR3 runs from the conserved cysteine through the conserved F or W. A D gene is named only where the DNA matches it firmly.

j_call d_call v_call cdr3_nt cdr3_aa
TRBJ1-1 . TRBV13 TGTGCCAGCAGCCGGCAAACACAGATTCGGAACACTGAAGCTTTCTTT CASSRQTQIRNTEAFF
TRBJ2-2 . TRBV10-3 TGTGCCATCAGTGAGCAAGGGGTGGATTCTGCCGGGGAGCTGTTTTTT CAISEQGVDSAGELFF
TRBJ2-1 TRBD2 TRBV27 TGTGCCAGCAGCTTTAGGACTAGCGGGAGGCCCTTCTACAATGAGCAGTTCTTC CASSFRTSGRPFYNEQFF
TRBJ1-6 . TRBV28 TGTGCCAGCAGTCCGGGGGTGGTATCCTCACCCCTCCACTTT CASSPGVVSSPLHF
TRBJ1-2 TRBD1 TRBV10-3 TGTGCCATCACCCCGGGACAGGGGGACTATGGCTACACCTTC CAITPGQGDYGYTF
TRBJ1-5 TRBD1 TRBV7-2 TGTGCCAGCAGCTTAGACCCGGGACAGAATAGCAATCAGCCCCAGCATTTT CASSLDPGQNSNQPQHF
TRBJ1-2 . TRBV9 TGTGCCAGCAGCGCGGGGGGAGGTGGGCACTATGGCTACACCTTC CASSAGGGGHYGYTF
TRBJ1-2 TRBD1 TRBV28 TGTGCCAGCAGGAGTCCGGGACAGAACTATGGCTACACCTTC CASRSPGQNYGYTF
TRBJ1-5 . TRBV28 TGTGCCAGCAGTTTTTTAAACAGCTTTGGCAATCAGCCCCAGCATTTT CASSFLNSFGNQPQHF
TRBJ1-2 . TRBV7-3 TGTGCCAGCAGCCCTTTCTATGGCTACACCTTC CASSPFYGYTF
TRBJ1-3 . TRBV28 TGTGCCAGCAGTTTCCGGGGTGCGGGAAACACCATATATTTT CASSFRGAGNTIYF
TRBJ2-7 . TRBV27 TGTGCCAGCAGGTTCTTGAGCGGGCACGAAAAAATCGAGCAGTACTTC CASRFLSGHEKIEQYF
TRBJ2-3 . TRBV25-1 TGTGCCAGCAGTGGTTCCGGGACCCGGGACTATACGCAGTATTTT CASSGSGTRDYTQYF
TRBJ1-1 . TRBV19 TGTGCCAGTAGTATAGATCTTCGCCAGGCGAACACTGAAGCTTTCTTT CASSIDLRQANTEAFF